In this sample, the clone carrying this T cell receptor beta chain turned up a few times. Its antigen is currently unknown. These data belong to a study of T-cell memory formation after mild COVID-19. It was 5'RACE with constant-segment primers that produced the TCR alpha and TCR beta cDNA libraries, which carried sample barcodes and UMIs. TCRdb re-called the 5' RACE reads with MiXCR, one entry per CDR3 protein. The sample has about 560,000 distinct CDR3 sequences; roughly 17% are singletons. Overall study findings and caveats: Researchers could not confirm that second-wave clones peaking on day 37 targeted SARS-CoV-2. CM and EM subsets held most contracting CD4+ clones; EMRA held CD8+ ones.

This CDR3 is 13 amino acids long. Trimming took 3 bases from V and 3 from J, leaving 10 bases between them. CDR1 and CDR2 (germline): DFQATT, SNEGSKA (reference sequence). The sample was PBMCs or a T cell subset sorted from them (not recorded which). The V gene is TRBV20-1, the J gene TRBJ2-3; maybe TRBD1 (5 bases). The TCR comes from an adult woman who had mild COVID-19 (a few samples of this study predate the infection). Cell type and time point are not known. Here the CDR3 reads CSASGQGTDTQYF. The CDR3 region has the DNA TGCAGTGCTAGCGGGCAGGGAACAGATACGCAGTATTTT.